This T cell receptor (beta chain) was observed in a study of blood T cell repertoires in COVID-19. Study-level background: From the United States, Italy and Spain came samples of acute and convalescent COVID-19. From T cells, B-cell-depleted T cells, or PBMCs came the material, which was cDNA or gDNA.

How the authors handled the data: Amplifying reference gene primers gave estimates of nucleated cell counts. Profiled with immunoSEQ multiplex PCR; TCRdb holds only in-frame clones, not every one. V and J calls and clone size are given by that table; D and trimming were obtained from the DNA. This sample has around 430,000 clones, with approximately 90% found just once. Seattle's enrolled individuals joined amid active infection and were then monitored longitudinally. CDR3 length: 12 amino acids. V dropped 9 bases and J dropped 7 bases, with 13 bases sitting between them. Germline values: CDR1 MNHEY, CDR2 SMNVEV (reference sequence).

Sequenced material: peripheral blood. This sequence joins TRBV27 and TRBJ1-5; a possible D gene is TRBD1 (5 bases). The sequence was collected from a woman in her forties or fifties with COVID-19, enrolled during active disease. This CDR3 is CARGGEEQPQHF. The CDR3 DNA reads TGTGCCAGGGGGGGGGAGGAGCAGCCCCAGCATTTT.